This T cell receptor beta chain was recovered during a study of shared clonotypes between healthy human individuals. The table came from immunoSEQ multiplex PCR; TCRdb's copy has only in-frame clones and leaves some out. The sample records 950,000 to 1,100,000 clones, around 75% being singletons. The germline V gene encodes CDR1 SGHRS and CDR2 YFSETQ. With V trimmed by 4 bases and J by 2 bases, 6 bases remained unmatched. This CDR3 has 16 amino acids. The chain combines TRBV5-1 with TRBJ1-3, with TRBD1 matching over 10 bases. This clonotype was obtained from a man aged 18 to 35 in good health. Sequences were obtained from memory CD4+ T cells sorted from blood. Noted subset: CD45RA-negative fraction. The CDR3 nucleotides read TGCGCCAGCAGCACAACCGGGACAGGGGCTGGAAACACCATATATTTT. Protein: CASSTTGTGAGNTIYF.